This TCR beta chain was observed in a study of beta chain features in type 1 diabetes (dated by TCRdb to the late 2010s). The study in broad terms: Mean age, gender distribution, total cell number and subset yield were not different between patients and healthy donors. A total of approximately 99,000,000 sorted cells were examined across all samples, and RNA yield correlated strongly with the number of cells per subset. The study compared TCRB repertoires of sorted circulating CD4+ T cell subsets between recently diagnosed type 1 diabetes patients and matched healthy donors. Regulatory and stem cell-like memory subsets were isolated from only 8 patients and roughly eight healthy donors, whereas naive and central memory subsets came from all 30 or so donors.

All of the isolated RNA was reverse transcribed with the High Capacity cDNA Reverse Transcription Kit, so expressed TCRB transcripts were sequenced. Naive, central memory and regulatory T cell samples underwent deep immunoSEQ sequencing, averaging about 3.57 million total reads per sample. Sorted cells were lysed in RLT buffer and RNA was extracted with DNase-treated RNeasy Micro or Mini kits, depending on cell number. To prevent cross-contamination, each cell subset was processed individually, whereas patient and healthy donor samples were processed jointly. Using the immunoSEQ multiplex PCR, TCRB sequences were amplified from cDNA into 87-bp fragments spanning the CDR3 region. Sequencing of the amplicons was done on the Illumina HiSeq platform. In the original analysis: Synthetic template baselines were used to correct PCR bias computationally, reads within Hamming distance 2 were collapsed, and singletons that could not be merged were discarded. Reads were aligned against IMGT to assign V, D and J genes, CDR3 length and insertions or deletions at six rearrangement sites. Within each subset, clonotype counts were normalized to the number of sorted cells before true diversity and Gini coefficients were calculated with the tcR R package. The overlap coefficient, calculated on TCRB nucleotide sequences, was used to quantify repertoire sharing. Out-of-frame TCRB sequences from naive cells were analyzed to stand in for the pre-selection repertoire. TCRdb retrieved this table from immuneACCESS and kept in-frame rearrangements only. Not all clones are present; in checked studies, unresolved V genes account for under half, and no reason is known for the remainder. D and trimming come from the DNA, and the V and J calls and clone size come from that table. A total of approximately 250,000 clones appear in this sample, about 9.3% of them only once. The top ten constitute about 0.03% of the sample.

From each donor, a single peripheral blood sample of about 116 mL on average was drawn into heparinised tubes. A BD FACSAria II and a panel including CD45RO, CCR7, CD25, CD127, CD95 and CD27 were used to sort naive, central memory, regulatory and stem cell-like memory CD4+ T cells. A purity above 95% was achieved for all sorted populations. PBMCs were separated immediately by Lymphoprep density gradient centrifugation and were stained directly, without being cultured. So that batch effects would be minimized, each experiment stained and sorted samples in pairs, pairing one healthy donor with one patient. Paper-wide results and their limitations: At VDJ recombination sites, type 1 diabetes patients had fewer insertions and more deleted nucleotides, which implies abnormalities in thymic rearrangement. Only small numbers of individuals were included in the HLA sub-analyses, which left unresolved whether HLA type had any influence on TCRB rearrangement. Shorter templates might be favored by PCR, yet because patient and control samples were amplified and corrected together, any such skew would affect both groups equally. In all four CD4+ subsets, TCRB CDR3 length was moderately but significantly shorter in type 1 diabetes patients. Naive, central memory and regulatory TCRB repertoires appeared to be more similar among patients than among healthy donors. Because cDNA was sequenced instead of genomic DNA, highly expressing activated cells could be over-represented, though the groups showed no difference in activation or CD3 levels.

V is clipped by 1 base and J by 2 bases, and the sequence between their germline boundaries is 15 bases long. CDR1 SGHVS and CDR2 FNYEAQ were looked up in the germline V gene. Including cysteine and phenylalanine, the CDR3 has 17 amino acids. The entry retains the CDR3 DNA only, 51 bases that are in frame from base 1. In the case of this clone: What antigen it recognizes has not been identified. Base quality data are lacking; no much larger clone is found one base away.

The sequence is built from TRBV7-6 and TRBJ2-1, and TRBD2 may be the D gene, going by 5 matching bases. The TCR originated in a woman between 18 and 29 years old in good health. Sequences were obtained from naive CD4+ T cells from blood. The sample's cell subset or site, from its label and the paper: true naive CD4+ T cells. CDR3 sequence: CASSLGLPGTTYNEQFF. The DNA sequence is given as TGTGCCAGCAGCTTAGGCTTGCCGGGAACAACCTACAATGAGCAGTTCTTC. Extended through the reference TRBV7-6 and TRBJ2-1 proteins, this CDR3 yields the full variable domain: GAGVSQSPRYKVTKRGQDVALRCDPISGHVSLYWYRQALGQGPEFLTYFNYEAQQDKSGLPNDRFSAERPEGSISTLTIQRTEQRDSAMYRCASSLGLPGTTYNEQFFGPGTRLTVL.